One and the same sample provided the 27 T cell receptor beta chains below, sequenced in a study of blood T cell repertoires in COVID-19. Data came from immunoSEQ multiplex PCR; TCRdb stores just in-frame clones and leaves some out. The top ten hold 11% of the sample, which has around 320,000 clones, around 92% seen once. The material sequenced was peripheral blood. These receptors all stem from a woman in her 30s with COVID-19, enrolled during active disease.

The chain is built from TRBV6-5 and TRBJ1-2; D remains ambiguous. V was trimmed by 5 bases and J by 8 bases, leaving 15 bases between them. The germline CDR1 and CDR2 sequences are MNHEY and SVGAGI. This CDR3 is 13 amino acids long. The CDR3 loop reads CASSRDKAQGYTF. The CDR3 bases are TGTGCCAGCAGTCGAGACAAGGCCCAAGGCTACACCTTC.

The V and J genes are TRBV5-1 and TRBJ1-1; TRBD1 matches 7 bases. Germline V CDR1 and CDR2: SGHRS, YFSETQ. After removal of 4 bases from V and 11 bases from J, the junction contained 11 bases not matched to a gene. The CDR3 length is 13 residues. CDR3 nucleotides: TGCGCCAGCAGCCGAAGGCAGGGGGAGAAGGCTTTCTTT. As protein: CASSRRQGEKAFF.

This clone is a singleton in its sample. The chain combines TRBV6-5 with TRBJ1-5; 8 bases align to TRBD1. The V segment lost 3 bases and the J segment 7 bases; nucleotides outside the gene matches: 8. The CDR3 has 15 amino acids. Per germline, CDR1 MNHEY and CDR2 SVGAGI. CDR3 in DNA: TGTGCCAGCAGTTATTCCGGGACAGGAGGCCAGCCCCAGCATTTT. Amino acid sequence: CASSYSGTGGQPQHF.

This chain joins TRBV5-1 and TRBJ2-3; 9 bases line up with TRBD1. This CDR3 is built from 16 residues. J lost 5 bases, V lost 2 bases, and 9 bases had no gene match. Germline lookup yields CDR1 SGHRS and CDR2 YFSETQ. DNA of the CDR3: TGCGCCAGCAGCTTTCGGGACAGGGACGCGAGAGATACGCAGTATTTT. It yields the protein CASSFRDRDARDTQYF.

The chain employs TRBV4-1 and TRBJ1-2; possibly TRBD1 for D (6 bases). This CDR3 spans 15 amino acids. Per the germline V gene, CDR1 is MGHRA and CDR2 is YSYEKL. V gave up 3 bases and J gave up 4 bases, with 15 bases separating them. The CDR3 sequence: CASSQTGTIRYGYTF. The CDR3 nucleotides are TGCGCCAGCAGCCAGACCGGGACAATCCGCTATGGCTACACCTTC.

The chain links TRBV4-1 to TRBJ2-1, with D unresolved. Germline V gene data show CDR1 as MGHRA and CDR2 as YSYEKL. V was trimmed by 3 bases and J by 4 bases, leaving 4 bases between them. The CDR3 runs 12 residues. CDR3 protein: CASSHLYNEQFF. CDR3 DNA sequence: TGCGCCAGCAGCCATTTATACAATGAGCAGTTCTTC.

The chain carries TRBV5-1 and TRBJ1-1, with a tentative D call TRBD1 (5 bases). The CDR3 covers 13 residues. Trimming left V 5 bases short and J 1 base short, with 9 bases between. CDR1 is SGHRS and CDR2 is YFSETQ in the germline V gene. This CDR3 reads CASRSDRNTEAFF. The DNA of the CDR3 is TGCGCCAGCAGGTCCGACAGGAACACTGAAGCTTTCTTT.

The chain couples TRBV19 to TRBJ1-1, with TRBD1 matching over 8 bases. The J segment lost 11 bases and the V segment lost 5 bases, leaving 10 bases of the junction unmatched. There are 13 residues in the CDR3. Germline assignment: CDR1 LNHDA and CDR2 SQIVND (reference sequence). The CDR3 DNA follows: TGTGCCAGTAGTGCAGGGGGCGCGGTGGGTGCTTTCTTT. Translation gives CASSAGGAVGAFF.

V usage is TRBV19 and J usage is TRBJ2-2, with 7 bases lining up with TRBD1. Germline assignment: CDR1 LNHDA and CDR2 SQIVND (reference sequence). Losses at the gene ends were 4 bases for V and 6 bases for J; bases not matched to a gene: 11. The length of the CDR3 is 16 residues. Written as DNA, the CDR3 is TGTGCCAGTAGTAAATACAGGGAACAGGGGCCCGGGGAGCTGTTTTTT. Its translation: CASSKYREQGPGELFF.

This chain connects TRBV4-1 to TRBJ2-7, with D maybe TRBD2 (5 bases). Deletions cut 0 bases from V and 7 bases from J, with 13 bases between. CDR1 and CDR2 (germline): MGHRA, YSYEKL. This CDR3 has 14 residues. The CDR3 here is CASSQDEGSGEQYF. The CDR3, as DNA: TGCGCCAGCAGCCAAGATGAGGGCTCAGGTGAGCAGTACTTC.

The CDR3 is CASSLTVNAYEQYF. In DNA form, the CDR3 reads TGTGCCAGCAGCTTGACAGTTAACGCCTACGAGCAGTACTTC. The chain joins TRBV11-2 to TRBJ2-7, with D possibly TRBD1 on 5 matching bases. CDR1 is SGHAT, CDR2 FQNNGV, per germline. The CDR3 has 14 amino acids. V gave up 3 bases and J gave up 2 bases, with 11 bases separating them.

V and J are TRBV5-6 and TRBJ2-5, with D hard to call. Germline V gives CDR1 SGHDT, CDR2 YYEEEE. The CDR3 runs 14 residues. Trimming removed 1 base from V and 3 bases from J, with 10 bases in between. The CDR3 DNA follows: TGTGCCAGCAGCTTGCGGCACGGAGAAGAGACCCAGTACTTC. As protein: CASSLRHGEETQYF.

The chain couples TRBV4-1 to TRBJ2-1; 13 nucleotides align to TRBD2. The J segment lost 12 bases and the V segment lost 4 bases, leaving 6 bases of the junction unmatched. The CDR3 contains 14 residues. The germline V gene has CDR1 MGHRA and CDR2 YSYEKL. The DNA of the CDR3 is TGCGCCAGCAGCCCCAGACTAGCGGGGGGTGGGCAGTTCTTC. Its translation is CASSPRLAGGGQFF.

The V and J genes are TRBV28 and TRBJ1-5; 8 nucleotides line up with TRBD1. CDR3 length: 13 amino acids. Germline assignment: CDR1 MDHEN and CDR2 SYDVKM. J gave up 4 bases and V 10 bases, and 6 bases lay outside the gene matches. Here the CDR3 reads CANIRQGNQPQHF. The CDR3 DNA follows: TGTGCCAACATCCGACAGGGGAATCAGCCCCAGCATTTT.

This chain links TRBV3-1 (or the pseudogene TRBV3-2) with TRBJ2-3; D ambiguous. V was clipped by 1 base and J by 11 bases, with 13 bases between them. This CDR3 has 13 residues. CDR1 and CDR2 from the germline V gene are LGHDT and YNNKEL (reference sequence). The CDR3, as DNA: TGTGCCAGCAGCCAAGCGCCACGGAGCGAGCAGTATTTT. Amino acid sequence: CASSQAPRSEQYF.

The V call is TRBV19, the J call TRBJ1-1; D gene ambiguous. Looked up from germline, CDR1 is LNHDA and CDR2 is SQIVND (reference sequence). The CDR3 is 13 amino acids. V lost 3 bases, J lost 7 bases, and 12 bases lay in between. The CDR3 region is CASSIIGRGEAFF. DNA for the CDR3: TGTGCCAGTAGTATTATAGGGAGAGGTGAAGCTTTCTTT.

The count of this clone is one. The rearrangement uses TRBV11-2 and TRBJ1-2; D perhaps matches TRBD1 (6 bases). The CDR3 runs to 13 residues. The germline V gene has CDR1 SGHAT and CDR2 FQNNGV. Trimming pared 5 bases from V and 4 bases from J, leaving 11 bases between. The DNA for the CDR3 is TGTGCCAGCAGCCCCCTGGACAGCTATGGCTACACCTTC. Translation gives CASSPLDSYGYTF.

V and J are TRBV9 and TRBJ2-3; 14 positions agree with TRBD2. J gave up 5 bases and V 0 bases, and 5 bases lay outside the gene matches. Germline CDR1 is SGDLS and CDR2 is YYNGEE. The CDR3 totals 17 residues. CDR3 loop: CASSVGLAGGPQDTQYF. CDR3 in DNA: TGTGCCAGCAGCGTAGGACTAGCGGGGGGGCCGCAAGATACGCAGTATTTT.

The V call is TRBV10-3, the J call TRBJ1-6, with D perhaps TRBD1 (6 bases). Trimming left V 3 bases short and J 8 bases short, with 14 bases between. Looked up from germline, CDR1 is ENHRY and CDR2 is SYGVKD. This CDR3 contains 15 residues. Written as DNA, the CDR3 is TGTGCCATCAGTGAAACAGGGCGTGGAGATTCACCCCTCCACTTT. Its protein is CAISETGRGDSPLHF.

The V gene is TRBV10-2, the J gene TRBJ2-5; no definite D call. V lost 2 bases to trimming and J lost 5 bases, with 9 bases between them. Germline V gene sequence: CDR1 WSHSY, CDR2 SAAADI. CDR3 length: 13 residues. The CDR3 DNA follows: TGCGCCAGCAGTGAGCTTCTGCGCGAGACCCAGTACTTC. It translates to CASSELLRETQYF.

The rearrangement uses TRBV13 and TRBJ1-1; D is uncertain. Germline assignment: CDR1 PRHDT and CDR2 FYEKMQ (reference sequence). CDR3 length equals 12 residues. Trimming took off 7 bases at V and 1 base at J, with 7 bases between the two ends. Written as DNA, the CDR3 is TGTGCCAGCACGCAGGAGAACACTGAAGCTTTCTTT. Amino acid sequence: CASTQENTEAFF.

This chain connects TRBV13 to TRBJ1-6; no definite D call. Per the germline V gene, CDR1 is PRHDT and CDR2 is FYEKMQ (reference sequence). This CDR3 is 16 amino acids long. Trimming took 5 bases from V and 13 from J, leaving 24 bases between them. CDR3 sequence reads: CASSLLGGQTTSPLHF. For the CDR3, the DNA is TGTGCCAGCAGCCTCCTGGGAGGGCAGACGACGTCCCCCCTCCACTTT.

The J gene is TRBJ2-2, the V gene TRBV11-3; D remains ambiguous. The CDR3 loop spans 16 amino acids. Germline CDR1 and CDR2: SGHNT and YENEEA. V was cut by 4 bases and J by 0 bases, with 12 bases left in between. For the CDR3, the DNA is TGTGCCAGCAGCTCCTCGGTGCGGCCGAACACCGGGGAGCTGTTTTTT. Translation gives CASSSSVRPNTGELFF.

The V call is TRBV27, the J call TRBJ2-1; possibly TRBD1 for D (7 bases). The germline V and J ends were trimmed by 1 base and 8 bases, with 12 bases remaining between them. The CDR3 has 14 amino acids. In germline, CDR1 is MNHEY, CDR2 SMNVEV (reference sequence). In nucleotides, the CDR3 is TGTGCCAGCAGTTTATGGCGCAGGGGGGATGAGCAGTTCTTC. Its translation is CASSLWRRGDEQFF.

The chain uses TRBV6-6 and TRBJ1-2; no definite D call. V lost 4 bases to trimming and J lost 6 bases, with 18 bases between them. CDR3 size: 15 residues. Per germline, CDR1 MNHNY and CDR2 SVGAGI (reference sequence). The DNA of the CDR3 is TGTGCCAGCAGTTCTACGTTACCCCTCGTTAATGGCTACACCTTC. Translating it yields CASSSTLPLVNGYTF.

The rearrangement uses TRBV3-1 (or the pseudogene TRBV3-2) and TRBJ2-5; TRBD1 agrees at 9 bases. Germline V gene sequence: CDR1 LGHDT, CDR2 YNNKEL (reference sequence). This CDR3 has 19 residues. V lost 1 base to trimming and J lost 6 bases; unmatched junction nucleotides: 18. CDR3 bases: TGTGCCAGCAGCCAAGGGGGTTTTACCTATAACAGGGGGCTGAAGACCCAGTACTTC. It translates to CASSQGGFTYNRGLKTQYF.

The chain recombines TRBV2 with TRBJ1-4; D is ambiguous. The CDR3 has 13 amino acids. The germline gives CDR1 SNHLY, CDR2 FYNNEI. V lost 7 bases and J 7 bases, leaving 13 bases between the germline ends. The CDR3 bases are TGTGCCAGCACCAGCGTATTGGTTGAAAAACTGTTTTTT. Protein: CASTSVLVEKLFF.